The 4 T cell receptor beta chains presented below share a single source sample, sequenced in a study of cytomegalovirus exposure and HLA in healthy donors. Researchers ran the PCR with 60 Vbeta and 13 Jbeta primers. Profiling relied on immunoSEQ multiplex PCR, and the TCRdb table lists in-frame clones only, not all of them. The sample has 150,000 to 200,000 clones; around 79% are singletons. The specimen sequenced was PBMCs. These receptor sequences come from a middle-aged woman in good health and CMV-seronegative.

CDR3 coding DNA: TGTGCCAGCAGTACAGGGGACACTGAAGCTTTCTTT. This translates into CASSTGDTEAFF. This chain joins TRBV28 and TRBJ1-1, with 7 bases fitting TRBD1. In germline, CDR1 is MDHEN, CDR2 SYDVKM. The junction had 0 bases not matched to a gene; V was cut back by 5 bases and J by 3 bases. CDR3 length equals 12 residues. The variable domain in full, with the rest retrieved from reference TRBV28 and TRBJ1-1, is DVKVTQSSRYLVKRTGEKVFLECVQDMDHENMFWYRQDPGLGLRLIYFSYDVKMKEKGDIPEGYSVSREKKERFSLILESASTNQTSMYLCASSTGDTEAFFGQGTRLTVV.

The J gene is TRBJ2-4, the V gene TRBV5-5; 12 positions match TRBD1. With 6 bases clipped from V and 7 bases from J, the junction kept 11 bases outside the gene matches. The CDR3 consists of 16 residues. The germline V gene has CDR1 SGHKS and CDR2 YYEKEE (reference sequence). The CDR3 coding sequence is TGTGCCAGCACCTGGGCCGGGACAGGGGGCCGGAACATTCAGTACTTC. It specifies CASTWAGTGGRNIQYF.

In this sample, this clone turned up a few times. The CDR3 spells CASRDYGYTF. The CDR3 DNA reads TGTGCCAGCCGAGACTATGGCTACACCTTC. The J gene is TRBJ1-2, the V gene TRBV2; D ambiguous. The V gene's germline CDR1 is SNHLY and CDR2 FYNNEI. Trimming shortened V by 8 bases and J by 3 bases, and 4 bases separated the two germline ends. This CDR3 spans 10 amino acids.

In this sample, this clone turned up once. The chain employs TRBV2 and TRBJ2-7; 7 nucleotides align to TRBD2. With 4 bases clipped from V and 5 bases from J, the junction kept 8 bases outside the gene matches. CDR1 and CDR2 (germline): SNHLY, FYNNEI. The CDR3 consists of 14 residues. In DNA, the CDR3 is TGTGCCAGCAGTGTGGAACGGGGACTACACGAGCAGTACTTC. Amino acids: CASSVERGLHEQYF. Full variable domain (outside the CDR3, taken from reference TRBV2 and TRBJ2-7): EPEVTQTPSHQVTQMGQEVILRCVPISNHLYFYWYRQILGQKVEFLVSFYNNEISEKSEIFDDQFSVERPDGSNFTLKIRSTKLEDSAMYFCASSVERGLHEQYFGPGTRLTVT.